The 30 T cell receptor beta chains in this list originate from one sample, sequenced in a study of CD8 T cells in ankylosing spondylitis. TCRdb recomputed calls from the 5' RACE reads with MiXCR, one row per CDR3 protein. The sample lists 200,000 to 250,000 distinct CDR3 sequences, 30% to 40% occurring once. Source material: blood, either unsorted or a sorted T cell fraction (not recorded which). Receptor source: a male donor with ankylosing spondylitis or in good health (not recorded which).

The chain is built from TRBV12-3 or TRBV12-4 and TRBJ2-5, with 8 bases fitting TRBD1. The length of the CDR3 is 15 residues. After removal of 5 bases from V and 5 bases from J, the junction contained 10 bases not matched to a gene. DNA for the CDR3: TGTGCCAGCAGTACCGCCCTGACAGGGGTCGAGACCCAGTACTTC. Translated: CASSTALTGVETQYF.

V is TRBV12-3 or TRBV12-4 and J is TRBJ2-2; perhaps TRBD2 as D (5 bases). The germline V and J ends were trimmed by 3 bases and 0 bases, with 8 bases remaining between them. The CDR3 loop spans 15 amino acids. In DNA form, the CDR3 reads TGTGCCAGCAGTTTCGGGGTATCGAACACCGGGGAGCTGTTTTTT. Its translation: CASSFGVSNTGELFF.

This chain connects TRBV20-1 to TRBJ2-1; D gene ambiguous. Trimming removed 6 bases at V and 8 bases at J, with 23 bases between. Germline V gene lookup returns CDR1 DFQATT and CDR2 SNEGSKA (reference sequence). CDR3 length: 15 residues. The CDR3 region has the DNA TGCAGTGCCAACGGATTAATCCCCCTATTAGATGAGCAGTTCTTC. Translating it yields CSANGLIPLLDEQFF.

This clonotype turned up a few times. The rearrangement uses TRBV7-6 and TRBJ2-1; 12 bases match TRBD2. This CDR3 comprises 16 residues. CDR1 SGHVS and CDR2 FNYEAQ come from the germline V gene. Trimming took 7 bases from V and 2 from J; bases not matched to a gene: 6. The CDR3, as DNA: TGTGCCAGCACCCCTAGCGGGGGGGCAACCTACAATGAGCAGTTCTTC. This gives the protein CASTPSGGATYNEQFF.

This sequence joins TRBV18 and TRBJ1-5, with 12 bases lining up with TRBD1. CDR3 size: 16 residues. J lost 5 bases, V lost 4 bases, and 6 bases had no gene match. Per the germline V gene, CDR1 is KGHSH and CDR2 is LQKENI. The CDR3 sequence is CASSRDRGRTYQPQHF. CDR3 bases: TGTGCCAGCTCACGGGACAGGGGGCGAACTTATCAGCCCCAGCATTTT.

In its sample, this clonotype was seen a few times. The chain carries TRBV3-1 and TRBJ1-1, with 8 bases that match TRBD1. Germline lookup yields CDR1 LGHDT and CDR2 YNNKEL (reference sequence). CDR3 length: 14 residues. After removal of 1 base from V and 9 bases from J, the junction contained 7 bases not matched to a gene. The chain's CDR3 is CASSQGLGQGQAFF. In nucleotides, the CDR3 is TGTGCCAGCAGCCAAGGCCTCGGACAGGGTCAAGCTTTCTTT. Drawing the rest from reference TRBV3-1 and TRBJ1-1, the complete variable domain is DTAVSQTPKYLVTQMGNDKSIKCEQNLGHDTMYWYKQDSKKFLKIMFSYNNKELIINETVPNRFSPKSPDKAHLNLHINSLELGDSAVYFCASSQGLGQGQAFFGQGTRLTVV.

The chain combines TRBV20-1 with TRBJ1-2, with D perhaps matching TRBD1 (6 bases). V was cut by 3 bases and J by 7 bases, with 12 bases left in between. CDR1 is DFQATT, CDR2 SNEGSKA, per germline (reference sequence). The CDR3 runs 12 residues. The CDR3 nucleotides read TGCAGTGCTAGCCAGGGGAGCTCTGGCTACACCTTC. Residues: CSASQGSSGYTF.

This sequence joins TRBV5-1 and TRBJ1-5; no clear D gene. V was cut by 0 bases and J by 5 bases, with 15 bases left in between. Germline values: CDR1 SGHRS, CDR2 YFSETQ. CDR3 size: 16 residues. The CDR3 reads CASSLGPGPPYQPQHF. The CDR3 DNA is TGCGCCAGCAGCTTGGGGCCAGGACCGCCTTATCAGCCCCAGCATTTT.

V is TRBV14 and J is TRBJ2-1; weak D call: TRBD1 (5 bases). This CDR3 spans 14 amino acids. Germline CDR1 is SGHDN and CDR2 is FVKESK. V gave up 2 bases and J gave up 4 bases, with 9 bases separating them. The CDR3: CASSQLTAYNEQFF. The CDR3 DNA sequence: TGTGCCAGCAGCCAATTGACAGCATACAATGAGCAGTTCTTC.

The chain has TRBV7-6 and TRBJ1-3, with D perhaps matching TRBD1 (5 bases). This CDR3 region has 15 residues. V was trimmed by 4 bases and J by 4 bases, leaving 14 bases between them. Germline V gene data show CDR1 as SGHVS and CDR2 as FNYEAQ. CDR3 DNA: TGTGCCAGCAGCTCTCAGGGTATGGGAGGAAACACCATATATTTT. Its translation is CASSSQGMGGNTIYF.

This chain joins TRBV7-8 and TRBJ2-3, with TRBD1 as a possible D gene (6 bases). The CDR3 extends over 14 amino acids. The V end lost 5 bases, the J end lost 4 bases, and 13 bases lay between the germline ends. Germline V gene lookup returns CDR1 SGHVS and CDR2 FQNEAQ. In DNA, the CDR3 is TGTGCCAGCAGCCGGGCAGGGGCGTCAGATACGCAGTATTTT. Translating it yields CASSRAGASDTQYF.

The J gene is TRBJ2-1, the V gene TRBV7-2; TRBD2 matches at 8 bases. Germline V gene lookup returns CDR1 SGHTA and CDR2 FQGNSA. The J segment lost 5 bases and the V segment lost 5 bases, leaving 8 bases of the junction unmatched. This CDR3 contains 15 residues. The CDR3 bases are TGTGCCAGCAGCGGAGCGGGACTAGGAAACAATGAGCAGTTCTTC. Encoded protein: CASSGAGLGNNEQFF.

CDR3 residues: CSARRGLDEQYF. The CDR3 DNA reads as TGCAGTGCTCGCAGGGGGCTGGACGAGCAGTACTTC. This chain joins TRBV20-1 and TRBJ2-7, with 8 bases that match TRBD1. The CDR3 spans 12 residues. CDR1 and CDR2 from the germline V gene are DFQATT and SNEGSKA (reference sequence). The V and J ends lost 5 bases and 5 bases, in that order; junction bases with no gene match: 5.

The chain carries TRBV5-1 and TRBJ1-5; 7 nucleotides agree with TRBD1. With 0 bases clipped from V and 5 bases from J, the junction kept 5 bases outside the gene matches. The germline CDR1 and CDR2 sequences are SGHRS and YFSETQ. CDR3 length: 15 amino acids. The CDR3 DNA reads TGCGCCAGCAGCTTGGGCGGGACAGTCGATCAGCCCCAGCATTTT. Protein product: CASSLGGTVDQPQHF.

The chain carries TRBV18 and TRBJ2-3; D possibly corresponds to TRBD1 (5 bases). CDR3 length: 14 amino acids. Trimming pared 2 bases from V and 5 bases from J, leaving 11 bases between. Germline V gives CDR1 KGHSH, CDR2 LQKENI. CDR3 protein: CASSPGRAEDTQYF. Written as DNA, the CDR3 is TGTGCCAGCTCACCAGGCAGGGCGGAAGATACGCAGTATTTT.

The J gene is TRBJ1-1, the V gene TRBV18; D not resolved. V lost 2 bases and J 4 bases, leaving 11 bases between the germline ends. The germline CDR1 and CDR2 sequences are KGHSH and LQKENI. The CDR3 runs to 14 residues. CDR3 loop: CASSPTARSTEAFF. CDR3 DNA: TGTGCCAGCTCACCAACGGCTAGGAGCACTGAAGCTTTCTTT.

This clonotype was counted only a few times. The chain links TRBV27 to TRBJ2-3; no firm D call. Per the germline V gene, CDR1 is MNHEY and CDR2 is SMNVEV (reference sequence). V lost 5 bases and J 1 base, leaving 10 bases between the germline ends. The CDR3 runs 14 residues. The CDR3 reads CASSTTRGTDTQYF. The CDR3 DNA follows: TGTGCCAGCAGTACAACACGTGGCACAGATACGCAGTATTTT.

This clonotype has just a few counts. The chain employs TRBV7-2 and TRBJ1-5; 10 nucleotides align to TRBD1. CDR1 is SGHTA and CDR2 is FQGNSA in the germline V gene. The CDR3 runs to 15 residues. With 6 bases clipped from V and 5 bases from J, the junction kept 7 bases outside the gene matches. In nucleotides, the CDR3 is TGTGCCAGCAGGTATCTTGGACAGGGGGATCAGCCCCAGCATTTT. Encoded protein: CASRYLGQGDQPQHF.

V is TRBV10-3 and J is TRBJ2-1, with 9 bases matching TRBD1. The ends lost 5 bases at V and 7 bases at J; junction bases unmatched: 6. The germline gives CDR1 ENHRY, CDR2 SYGVKD. The CDR3 length is 14 residues. CDR3 bases: TGTGCCATCAGTAGGGGACAGGGAGCGAATGAGCAGTTCTTC. Residues: CAISRGQGANEQFF.

The chain links TRBV20-1 to TRBJ2-5, with no clear D. V was trimmed by 1 base and J by 1 base, leaving 7 bases between them. The CDR3 length is 13 residues. CDR1 and CDR2 (germline): DFQATT, SNEGSKA (reference sequence). The CDR3 DNA reads as TGCAGTGCTAGAGCTAGGTCCCAAGAGACCCAGTACTTC. Translated: CSARARSQETQYF.

This clonotype was detected a few times. J is TRBJ2-1 and V is TRBV5-1; D remains unclear. Germline V CDR1 and CDR2: SGHRS, YFSETQ. CDR3 size: 14 residues. The ends were cut back, 2 bases at V and 6 bases at J, with 12 bases in the middle. The CDR3 is CASSFGVTGNEQFF. Written as DNA, the CDR3 is TGCGCCAGCAGCTTTGGGGTAACTGGCAATGAGCAGTTCTTC.

The chain recombines TRBV5-6 with TRBJ1-2, with 9 bases that match TRBD1. The CDR3 runs 15 residues. In germline, CDR1 is SGHDT, CDR2 YYEEEE. J lost 2 bases, V lost 4 bases, and 6 bases had no gene match. CDR3 in amino acids: CASSRSGQGNYGYTF. CDR3 sequence (DNA): TGTGCCAGCAGCCGCTCGGGACAGGGAAACTATGGCTACACCTTC.

This clonotype was detected a few times. The J gene is TRBJ2-7, the V gene TRBV7-9, with D possibly called TRBD1 or TRBD2 (5 bases each). V was clipped by 0 bases and J by 6 bases, with 9 bases between them. The V gene's germline CDR1 is SEHNR and CDR2 FQNEAQ (reference sequence). The CDR3 spans 13 residues. In DNA form, the CDR3 reads TGTGCCAGCAGCTTAGCGGGGGATCTCGAGCAGTACTTC. Translating it yields CASSLAGDLEQYF.

The gene calls are TRBV10-2 and TRBJ2-7, with D possibly being TRBD1 (5 bases). Germline assignment: CDR1 WSHSY and CDR2 SAAADI. This CDR3 region has 15 residues. V lost 2 bases and J 3 bases, leaving 14 bases between the germline ends. CDR3 DNA: TGCGCCAGCAGTGAGGACAGAACTCCCAGCTACGAGCAGTACTTC. It translates to CASSEDRTPSYEQYF.

This clonotype has more than one count but fewer than ten. The DNA of the CDR3 is TGTGCCAGCAGCCCAAGGACTCGTTTAGGGCAAGAGACCCAGTACTTC. Protein: CASSPRTRLGQETQYF. The rearrangement links TRBV6-1 to TRBJ2-5; perhaps TRBD2 as D (5 bases). The CDR3 extends over 16 amino acids. Per germline, CDR1 MNHNS and CDR2 SASEGT. Trimming took 6 bases from V and 2 from J, leaving 19 bases between them.

The chain employs TRBV4-1 and TRBJ1-3; D is undetermined. There are 14 residues in the CDR3. The germline V gene has CDR1 MGHRA and CDR2 YSYEKL. Trimming took 3 bases from V and 2 from J, leaving 8 bases between them. CDR3 residues: CASSQDRTGNTIYF. The CDR3 DNA follows: TGCGCCAGCAGCCAGGACCGAACTGGAAACACCATATATTTT.

This chain connects TRBV6-5 to TRBJ2-2; TRBD2 is a possible D gene (7 bases). Trimming removed 4 bases from V and 2 bases from J, with 14 bases in between. The CDR3 length is 16 residues. CDR1 and CDR2 from the germline V gene are MNHEY and SVGAGI. Here the CDR3 DNA reads TGTGCCAGCAGTTCCGGGGGGCCTTTTAACACCGGGGAGCTGTTTTTT. Protein product: CASSSGGPFNTGELFF.

The chain recombines TRBV27 with TRBJ2-1; 10 bases align to TRBD2. With V trimmed by 7 bases and J by 5 bases, 5 bases remained unmatched. CDR1 MNHEY and CDR2 SMNVEV come from the germline V gene (reference sequence). The CDR3 totals 14 residues. CDR3: CASNSGGRNNEQFF. For the CDR3, the DNA is TGTGCCAGCAATAGCGGGGGGCGAAACAATGAGCAGTTCTTC.

V usage is TRBV18 and J usage is TRBJ2-5; D not certain. Trimming cost V 0 bases and J 0 bases, with 2 bases left between them. The CDR3 runs 13 residues. Germline V gene data show CDR1 as KGHSH and CDR2 as LQKENI. CDR3 DNA: TGTGCCAGCTCACCACCGTACCAAGAGACCCAGTACTTC. Amino acid sequence: CASSPPYQETQYF. The full variable domain, in which reference TRBV18 and TRBJ2-5 provide the parts outside the CDR3, is NAGVMQNPRHLVRRRGQEARLRCSPMKGHSHVYWYRQLPEEGLKFMVYLQKENIIDESGMPKERFSAEFPKEGPSILRIQQVVRGDSAAYFCASSPPYQETQYFGPGTRLLVL.

This clonotype has a handful of counts. The chain uses TRBV29-1 and TRBJ2-5; D is unresolved. Germline-derived CDR1 and CDR2 are SQVTM and ANQGSEA. With 4 bases removed from V and 0 bases from J, the gap between germline ends came to 9 bases. This CDR3 has 13 residues. The CDR3 loop reads CSVADIYQETQYF. DNA for the CDR3: TGCAGCGTTGCAGACATATACCAAGAGACCCAGTACTTC.